This TCR beta chain was profiled in a study of blood T cell repertoires in COVID-19. Either two negative PCRs, clearance, or symptom resolution qualified Cohort 3 donors as recovered. Sequencing used immunoSEQ multiplex PCR; TCRdb keeps in-frame clones, though not all of them. This repertoire shows 350,000 or so clones, roughly 87% found once; its top ten account for roughly 1%. Between the trimmed V and J ends, which lost 0 bases and 0 bases, there was a span of 12 bases. Germline V gene sequence: CDR1 MNHEY, CDR2 SMNVEV (reference sequence). This CDR3 has 16 amino acids. The source material was PBMCs or T cells enriched from blood (not recorded which). The sequence was collected from a woman aged 25 to 39 who had recovered from COVID-19. This chain links TRBV27 with TRBJ2-7; the D gene is possibly TRBD2 (5 bases). Here the CDR3 reads CASSLSWPGSSYEQYF. In DNA, the CDR3 is TGTGCCAGCAGTTTATCGTGGCCGGGGAGCTCCTACGAGCAGTACTTC.